The 17 T cell receptor beta chains below all came from one sample that was sequenced in a study of blood T cell repertoires in COVID-19. Clones were sequenced by immunoSEQ multiplex PCR, and TCRdb holds only the in-frame ones, with some missing. This sample yields 190,000 or so clones, of which roughly 80% are seen a single time; around 11% belongs to the top ten. The sample was PBMCs or T cells enriched from blood (not recorded which). These receptors originate from a man aged 40-50 years who had recovered from COVID-19.

This clone was counted a few times. The chain recombines TRBV9 with TRBJ1-4; D is undetermined. This CDR3 is 15 amino acids long. Germline V gene sequence: CDR1 SGDLS, CDR2 YYNGEE. The V end was cut by 0 bases, the J end by 7 bases, with 13 bases between. The CDR3 region is CASSVDGHVTEKLFF. The CDR3 bases are TGTGCCAGCAGCGTAGACGGTCACGTAACTGAAAAACTGTTTTTT.

This clone was seen a few times. The V gene is TRBV5-6, the J gene TRBJ2-7; 8 nucleotides align to TRBD1. This CDR3 has 12 residues. CDR1 and CDR2 (germline): SGHDT, YYEEEE. V lost 4 bases, J lost 3 bases, and 0 bases stayed unmatched. CDR3 protein: CASSTGGYEQYV. CDR3 coding DNA: TGTGCCAGCAGCACAGGGGGCTACGAGCAGTACGTC.

The J gene is TRBJ1-3, the V gene TRBV2; 7 bases agree with TRBD1. From germline, CDR1 is SNHLY and CDR2 FYNNEI. V dropped 6 bases and J dropped 2; count of bases not matched to a gene: 7. The CDR3 totals 15 residues. The CDR3 nucleotides read TGTGCCAGCAGGCCTGGGACAGCAGCTGGAAACACCATATATTTT. Translation gives CASRPGTAAGNTIYF.

The chain joins TRBV6-5 to TRBJ2-3; 9 nucleotides line up with TRBD2. V lost 6 bases, J lost 5 bases, and 9 bases stayed unmatched. Germline CDR1 MNHEY, CDR2 SVGAGI. The CDR3 spans 15 residues. CDR3 sequence: CASRIVSGSRDTQYF. CDR3 DNA sequence: TGTGCCAGCAGAATTGTTAGCGGGAGCCGAGATACGCAGTATTTT.

The chain employs TRBV10-3 and TRBJ2-5; 10 positions agree with TRBD1. CDR1 and CDR2 from the germline V gene are ENHRY and SYGVKD. The junction had 6 bases not matched to a gene; V was cut back by 6 bases and J by 5 bases. CDR3 length: 14 residues. The CDR3 sequence: CAISGQGGIETQYF. DNA of the CDR3: TGTGCCATCAGCGGACAGGGGGGAATTGAGACCCAGTACTTC.

The V call is TRBV5-6, the J call TRBJ1-6; TRBD1 is a possible D gene (5 bases). Germline values: CDR1 SGHDT, CDR2 YYEEEE. The length of the CDR3 is 14 residues. The germline V and J ends were trimmed by 2 bases and 4 bases, with 7 bases remaining between them. The chain's CDR3 is CASSFRQYNSPLHF. The CDR3 DNA sequence: TGTGCCAGCAGCTTTAGACAGTATAATTCACCCCTCCACTTT.

The chain combines TRBV6-4 with TRBJ2-1, with TRBD1 matching over 8 bases. The CDR3 contains 16 residues. Looked up from germline, CDR1 is MRHNA and CDR2 is SNTAGT. Trimming removed 5 bases from V and 3 bases from J; junction bases left unmatched: 9. The CDR3 region is CASSPQGAIIYNEQFF. As DNA, the CDR3 is TGTGCCAGCAGTCCGCAGGGGGCTATTATCTACAATGAGCAGTTCTTC.

The V and J genes are TRBV5-6 and TRBJ1-3; 7 nucleotides align to TRBD1. This CDR3 comprises 14 residues. Germline V gene lookup returns CDR1 SGHDT and CDR2 YYEEEE. V was clipped by 4 bases and J by 9 bases; unmatched bases: 10. The CDR3 nucleotides read TGTGCCAGCAGCCTGTTCCAGGGGGATAGCACCATATATTTT. Translating gives CASSLFQGDSTIYF. Filled out from reference TRBV5-6 and TRBJ1-3, the complete variable domain reads DAGVTQSPTHLIKTRGQQVTLRCSPKSGHDTVSWYQQALGQGPQFIFQYYEEEERQRGNFPDRFSGHQFPNYSSELNVNALLLGDSALYLCASSLFQGDSTIYFGEGSWLTVV.

This chain uses TRBV24-1 with TRBJ2-1; 8 bases fit TRBD2. Germline V gene data show CDR1 as KGHDR and CDR2 as SFDVKD. J gave up 7 bases and V 4 bases, and 5 bases lay outside the gene matches. This CDR3 is 14 amino acids long. CDR3 sequence (DNA): TGTGCCACCAGTGAGAGCGGGAGATTAAATGAGCAGTTCTTC. Its protein product is CATSESGRLNEQFF.

V and J are TRBV24-1 and TRBJ2-3; TRBD2 matches at 11 bases. The CDR3 covers 18 residues. V shed 5 bases, J shed 4 bases, and the junction held 13 bases outside the gene matches. Germline CDR1 KGHDR, CDR2 SFDVKD. For the CDR3, the DNA is TGTGCCACCAGTGGAGTCGGTAGCGGGAGGGGAGACGCAGATACGCAGTATTTT. Amino acids: CATSGVGSGRGDADTQYF.

The CDR3 loop is CASSLERRTGNGYTF. In DNA, the CDR3 is TGTGCCAGCAGCTTAGAGAGGAGGACAGGGAATGGCTACACCTTC. The gene calls are TRBV7-9 and TRBJ1-2; 8 positions match TRBD1. Losses at the gene ends were 1 base for V and 6 bases for J; bases not matched to a gene: 7. The length of the CDR3 is 15 residues. The V gene's germline CDR1 is SEHNR and CDR2 FQNEAQ (reference sequence).

V is TRBV2 and J is TRBJ1-2; 9 nucleotides align to TRBD1. In germline, CDR1 is SNHLY, CDR2 FYNNEI. Trimming cost V 0 bases and J 7 bases; bases outside gene matches: 6. The CDR3 loop spans 15 amino acids. The chain's CDR3 is CASSEARDRAAGYTF. In DNA, the CDR3 is TGTGCCAGCAGTGAAGCGAGGGACAGGGCGGCTGGCTACACCTTC.

This clone was picked up one time. This sequence joins TRBV7-2 and TRBJ2-1; 8 bases agree with TRBD2. Looked up from germline, CDR1 is SGHTA and CDR2 is FQGNSA. J lost 1 base, V lost 3 bases, and 5 bases had no gene match. The CDR3 totals 16 residues. CDR3 protein: CASSFSGTGSYNEQFF. The CDR3 DNA sequence: TGTGCCAGCAGCTTTAGCGGGACTGGATCCTACAATGAGCAGTTCTTC.

The chain carries TRBV6-5 and TRBJ2-1; 7 bases line up with TRBD2. Germline-derived CDR1 and CDR2 are MNHEY and SVGAGI. V was pared by 2 bases and J by 3 bases, with 7 bases of the junction left unmatched. This CDR3 is built from 16 residues. The chain's CDR3 is CASSYPSGGGYNEQFF. The CDR3 DNA follows: TGTGCCAGCAGTTACCCGAGTGGGGGGGGCTACAATGAGCAGTTCTTC.

This clone occurred once. The chain carries TRBV4-3 and TRBJ1-4; D call uncertain. V dropped 1 base and J dropped 6 bases, with 6 bases sitting between them. CDR1 is LGHNA and CDR2 is YSLEER in the germline V gene. The CDR3 runs to 13 residues. For the CDR3, the DNA is TGCGCCAGCAGCCAAGGGAGGTATGAAAAACTGTTTTTT. It codes for CASSQGRYEKLFF.

The V and J genes are TRBV28 and TRBJ2-1; TRBD2 matches 9 bases. There are 16 residues in the CDR3. The V segment lost 5 bases and the J segment 4 bases; nucleotides outside the gene matches: 9. CDR1 and CDR2 (germline): MDHEN, SYDVKM. CDR3 loop: CASSRMTSGGYNEQFF. CDR3 DNA sequence: TGTGCCAGCAGTAGAATGACTAGCGGTGGTTACAATGAGCAGTTCTTC.

The sample holds a few counts of this clone. The chain has TRBV7-2 and TRBJ1-2, with 8 bases identical to TRBD1. The CDR3 contains 14 residues. V lost 4 bases and J lost 4; bases outside the gene matches: 5. Germline values: CDR1 SGHTA, CDR2 FQGNSA. The CDR3 loop reads CASSSYGQGYGYTF. The CDR3 nucleotides read TGTGCCAGCAGCTCCTATGGACAGGGCTATGGCTACACCTTC.